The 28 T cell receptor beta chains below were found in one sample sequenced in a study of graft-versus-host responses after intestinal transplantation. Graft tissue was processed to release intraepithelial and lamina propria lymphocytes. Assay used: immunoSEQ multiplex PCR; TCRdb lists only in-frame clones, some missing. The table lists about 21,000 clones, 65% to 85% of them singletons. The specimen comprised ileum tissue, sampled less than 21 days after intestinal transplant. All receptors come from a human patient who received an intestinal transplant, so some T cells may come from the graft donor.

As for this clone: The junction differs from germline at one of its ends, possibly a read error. Here the CDR3 reads CATSSGSYEQYF. The CDR3 nucleotides are TGTGCCACCAGCTCAGGATCCTACGAGCAGTACTTC. The rearrangement uses TRBV7-9 and TRBJ2-7; D not resolved. This CDR3 contains 12 residues. The germline V gene has CDR1 SEHNR and CDR2 FQNEAQ (reference sequence).

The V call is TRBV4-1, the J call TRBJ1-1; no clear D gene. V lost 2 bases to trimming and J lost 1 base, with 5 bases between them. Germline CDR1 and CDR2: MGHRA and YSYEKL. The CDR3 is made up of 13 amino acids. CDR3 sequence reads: CASSQSQNTEAFF. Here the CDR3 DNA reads TGCGCCAGCAGCCAATCCCAGAACACTGAAGCTTTCTTT.

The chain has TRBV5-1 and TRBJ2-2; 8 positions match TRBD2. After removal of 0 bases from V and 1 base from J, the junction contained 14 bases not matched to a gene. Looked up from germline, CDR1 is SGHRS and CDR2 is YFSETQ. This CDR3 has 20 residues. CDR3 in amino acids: CASSLVGIGATSVNTGELFF. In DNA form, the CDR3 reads TGCGCCAGCAGCTTGGTTGGTATTGGGGCGACTAGCGTGAACACCGGGGAGCTGTTTTTT.

This CDR3 is CASSIGGNTEAFF. In DNA, the CDR3 is TGTGCCAGCAGTATAGGGGGAAACACTGAAGCTTTCTTT. The chain carries TRBV25-1 and TRBJ1-1, with TRBD1 as a possible D gene (6 bases). The CDR3 is made up of 13 amino acids. Trimming shortened V by 5 bases and J by 2 bases, and 9 bases separated the two germline ends. Germline lookup yields CDR1 MGHDK and CDR2 SYGVNS.

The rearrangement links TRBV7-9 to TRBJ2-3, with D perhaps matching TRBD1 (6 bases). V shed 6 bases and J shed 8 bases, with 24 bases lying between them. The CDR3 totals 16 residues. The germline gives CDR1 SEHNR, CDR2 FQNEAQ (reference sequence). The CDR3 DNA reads TGTGCCAGCAGTTCCCCCAGGGGTCCTAAGACGGGTACGCAGTATTTT. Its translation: CASSSPRGPKTGTQYF.

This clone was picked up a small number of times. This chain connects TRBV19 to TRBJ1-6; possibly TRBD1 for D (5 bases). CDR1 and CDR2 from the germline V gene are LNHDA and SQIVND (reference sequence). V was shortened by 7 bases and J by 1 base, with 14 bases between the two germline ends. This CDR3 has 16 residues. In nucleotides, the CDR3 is TGTGCCAGTACCCCACCCAGGGCGTCCTATAATTCACCCCTCCACTTT. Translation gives CASTPPRASYNSPLHF.

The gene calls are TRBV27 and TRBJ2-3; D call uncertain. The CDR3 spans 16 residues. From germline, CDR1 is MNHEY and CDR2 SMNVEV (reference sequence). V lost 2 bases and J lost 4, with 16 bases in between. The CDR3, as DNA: TGTGCCAGCAGTTTAGTTCTCCCTCTTAGAGCAGATACGCAGTATTTT. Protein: CASSLVLPLRADTQYF.

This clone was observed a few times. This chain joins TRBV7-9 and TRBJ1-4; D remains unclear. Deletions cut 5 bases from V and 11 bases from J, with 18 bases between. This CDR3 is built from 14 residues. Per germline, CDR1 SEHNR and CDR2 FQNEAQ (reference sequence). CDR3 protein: CASSLPLNPRKLFF. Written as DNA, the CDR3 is TGTGCCAGCAGCCTACCCTTAAACCCTAGGAAACTGTTTTTT.

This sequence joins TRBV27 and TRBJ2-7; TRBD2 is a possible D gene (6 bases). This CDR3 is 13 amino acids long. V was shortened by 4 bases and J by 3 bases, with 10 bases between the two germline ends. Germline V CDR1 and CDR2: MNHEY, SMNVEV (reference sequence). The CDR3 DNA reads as TGTGCCAGCAGTTACGGGACTCTCTACGAGCAGTACTTC. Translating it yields CASSYGTLYEQYF.

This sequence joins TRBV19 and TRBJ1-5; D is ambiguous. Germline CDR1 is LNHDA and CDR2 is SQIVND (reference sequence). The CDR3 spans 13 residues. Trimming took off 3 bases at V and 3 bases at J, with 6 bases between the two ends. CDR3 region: CASSMTPNQPQHF. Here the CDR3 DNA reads TGTGCCAGTAGTATGACTCCCAATCAGCCCCAGCATTTT.

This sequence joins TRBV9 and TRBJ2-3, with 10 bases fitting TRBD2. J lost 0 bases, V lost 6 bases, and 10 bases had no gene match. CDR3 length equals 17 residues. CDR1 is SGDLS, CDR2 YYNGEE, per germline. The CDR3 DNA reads TGTGCCAGCAACGCGGGACTAGCGAGATCTAGCACAGATACGCAGTATTTT. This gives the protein CASNAGLARSSTDTQYF.

The CDR3 loop reads CASSLQGSSYNSPLHF. Written as DNA, the CDR3 is TGTGCCAGCAGCCTACAGGGAAGCTCCTATAATTCACCCCTCCACTTT. The chain employs TRBV5-8 and TRBJ1-6; perhaps TRBD1 as D (6 bases). Trimming stripped 4 bases from V and 0 bases from J, with 11 bases between. Germline lookup yields CDR1 SGHTS and CDR2 YDEGEE. The CDR3 spans 16 residues.

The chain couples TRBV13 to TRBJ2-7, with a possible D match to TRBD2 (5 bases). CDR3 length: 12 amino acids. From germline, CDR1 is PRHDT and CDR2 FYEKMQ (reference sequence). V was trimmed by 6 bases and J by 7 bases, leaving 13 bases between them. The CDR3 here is CASRSLTGEQYF. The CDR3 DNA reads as TGTGCCAGCAGGTCCTTAACGGGGGAGCAGTACTTC.

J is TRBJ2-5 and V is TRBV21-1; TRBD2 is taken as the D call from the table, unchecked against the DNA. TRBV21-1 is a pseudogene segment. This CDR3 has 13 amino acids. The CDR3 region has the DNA TGTGCCAGCAGCAAAGTTGAGAACGAGACCCAGTACTTC. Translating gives CASSKVENETQYF.

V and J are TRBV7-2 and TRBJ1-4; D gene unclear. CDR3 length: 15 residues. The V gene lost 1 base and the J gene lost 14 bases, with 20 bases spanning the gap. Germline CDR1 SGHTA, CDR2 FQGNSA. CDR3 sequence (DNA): TGTGCCAGCAGCTTAGACCCAGGACTAATGAATTCTCTGTTTTTT. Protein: CASSLDPGLMNSLFF. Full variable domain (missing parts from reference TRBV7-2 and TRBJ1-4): GAGVSQSPSNKVTEKGKDVELRCDPISGHTALYWYRQSLGQGLEFLIYFQGNSAPDKSGLPSDRFSAERTGGSVSTLTIQRTQQEDSAVYLCASSLDPGLMNSLFFGSGTQLSVL.

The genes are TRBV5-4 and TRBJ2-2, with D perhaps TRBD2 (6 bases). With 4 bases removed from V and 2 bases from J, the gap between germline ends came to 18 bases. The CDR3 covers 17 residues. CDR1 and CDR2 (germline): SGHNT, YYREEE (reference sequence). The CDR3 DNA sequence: TGTGCCAGCAGCCGATCCTGGGGACTCCTAAACACCGGGGAGCTGTTTTTT. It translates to CASSRSWGLLNTGELFF. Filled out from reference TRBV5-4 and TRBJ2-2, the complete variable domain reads ETGVTQSPTHLIKTRGQQVTLRCSSQSGHNTVSWYQQALGQGPQFIFQYYREEENGRGNFPPRFSGLQFPNYSSELNVNALELDDSALYLCASSRSWGLLNTGELFFGEGSRLTVL.

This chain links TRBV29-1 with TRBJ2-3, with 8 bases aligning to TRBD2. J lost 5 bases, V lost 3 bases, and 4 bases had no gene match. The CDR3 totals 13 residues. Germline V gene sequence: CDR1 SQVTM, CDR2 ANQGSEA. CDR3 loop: CSVDGRAEDTQYF. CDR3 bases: TGCAGCGTTGACGGGAGGGCCGAAGATACGCAGTATTTT.

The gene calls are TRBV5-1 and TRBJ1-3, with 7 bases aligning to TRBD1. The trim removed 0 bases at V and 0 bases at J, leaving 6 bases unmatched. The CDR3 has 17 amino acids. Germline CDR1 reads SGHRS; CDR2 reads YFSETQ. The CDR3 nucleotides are TGCGCCAGCAGCTTGGAGGGACAGCCACTCTCTGGAAACACCATATATTTT. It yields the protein CASSLEGQPLSGNTIYF.

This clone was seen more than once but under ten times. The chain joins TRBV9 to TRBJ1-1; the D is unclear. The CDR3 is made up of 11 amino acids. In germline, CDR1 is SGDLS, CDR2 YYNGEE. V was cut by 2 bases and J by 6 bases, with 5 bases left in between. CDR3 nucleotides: TGTGCCAGCAGCGTCTCCGCTGAAGCTTTCTTT. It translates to CASSVSAEAFF.

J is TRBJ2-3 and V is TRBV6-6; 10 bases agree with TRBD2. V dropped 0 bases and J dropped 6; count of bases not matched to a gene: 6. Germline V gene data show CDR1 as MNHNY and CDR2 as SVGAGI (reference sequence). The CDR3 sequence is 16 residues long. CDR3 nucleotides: TGTGCCAGCAGTTACTCGGTGCTAGCGGGGGCGGATACGCAGTATTTT. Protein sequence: CASSYSVLAGADTQYF.

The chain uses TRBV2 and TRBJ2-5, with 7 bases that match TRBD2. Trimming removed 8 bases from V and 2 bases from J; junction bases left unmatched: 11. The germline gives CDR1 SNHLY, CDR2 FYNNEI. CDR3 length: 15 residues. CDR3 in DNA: TGTGCCAGCGGGGGGGGGAAGGGCGTTCAAGAGACCCAGTACTTC. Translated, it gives CASGGGKGVQETQYF.

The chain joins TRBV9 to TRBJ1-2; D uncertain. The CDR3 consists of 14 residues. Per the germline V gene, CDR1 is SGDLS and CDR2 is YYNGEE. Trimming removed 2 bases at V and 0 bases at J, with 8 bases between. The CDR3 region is CASSVGGSNYGYTF. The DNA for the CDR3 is TGTGCCAGCAGCGTCGGAGGTTCTAACTATGGCTACACCTTC. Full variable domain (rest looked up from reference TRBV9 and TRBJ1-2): DSGVTQTPKHLITATGQRVTLRCSPRSGDLSVYWYQQSLDQGLQFLIQYYNGEERAKGNILERFSAQQFPDLHSELNLSSLELGDSALYFCASSVGGSNYGYTFGSGTRLTVV.

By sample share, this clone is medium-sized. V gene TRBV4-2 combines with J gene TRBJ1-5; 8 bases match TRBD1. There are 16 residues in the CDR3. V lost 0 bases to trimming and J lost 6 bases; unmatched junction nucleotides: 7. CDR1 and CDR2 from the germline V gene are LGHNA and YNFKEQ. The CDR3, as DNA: TGTGCCAGCAGCCAAGAATGGGCCGACAGGGGTCAGCCCCAGCATTTT. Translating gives CASSQEWADRGQPQHF.

Here the CDR3 DNA reads TGTGCCAGTAGTTATTCAGGGCCTAACTATGGCTACACCTTC. Amino acid sequence: CASSYSGPNYGYTF. The rearrangement joins TRBV19 to TRBJ1-2, with D possibly being TRBD1 (5 bases). Germline CDR1 and CDR2: LNHDA and SQIVND (reference sequence). This CDR3 has 14 amino acids. V lost 5 bases and J lost 0, with 10 bases in between. The complete variable domain, with remaining parts taken from reference TRBV19 and TRBJ1-2, reads DGGITQSPKYLFRKEGQNVTLSCEQNLNHDAMYWYRQDPGQGLRLIYYSQIVNDFQKGDIAEGYSVSREKKESFPLTVTSAQKNPTAFYLCASSYSGPNYGYTFGSGTRLTVV.

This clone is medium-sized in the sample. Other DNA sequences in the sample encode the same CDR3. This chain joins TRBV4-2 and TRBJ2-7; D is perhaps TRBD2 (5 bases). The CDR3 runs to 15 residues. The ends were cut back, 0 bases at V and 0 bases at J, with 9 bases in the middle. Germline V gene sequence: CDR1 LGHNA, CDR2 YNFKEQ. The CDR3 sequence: CASSQEDWSSYEQYF. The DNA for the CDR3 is TGTGCCAGCAGCCAAGAGGACTGGAGCTCCTACGAGCAGTACTTC.

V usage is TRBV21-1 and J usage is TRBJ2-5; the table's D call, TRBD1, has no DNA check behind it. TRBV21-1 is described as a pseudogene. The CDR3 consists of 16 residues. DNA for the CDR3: TGTGCCAGCAGCAAACCGGAGGACAGGCGTGGAGAGACCCAGTACTTC. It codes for CASSKPEDRRGETQYF.

The CDR3, as DNA: TGCGCCAGCAGCCAAGGGGACAGCGACACTGAAGCTTTCTTT. It is translated as CASSQGDSDTEAFF. The chain is built from TRBV4-3 and TRBJ1-1, with TRBD1 matching over 7 bases. This CDR3 is built from 14 residues. The J segment lost 3 bases and the V segment lost 1 base, leaving 2 bases of the junction unmatched. The germline gives CDR1 LGHNA, CDR2 YSLEER.

DNA of the CDR3: TGTGCCAGCAGCCAAGATCAGCAGGCCTGGGGGGAGCTGTTTTTT. The encoded protein is CASSQDQQAWGELFF. J is TRBJ2-2 and V is TRBV4-2; D not resolved. V lost 0 bases, J lost 8 bases, and 13 bases lay in between. CDR3 length equals 15 residues. Looked up from germline, CDR1 is LGHNA and CDR2 is YNFKEQ.